This note documents a single T cell receptor (beta chain) sequence. These data are taken from a study of T cells in localized non-small cell lung cancer. Profiled with immunoSEQ multiplex PCR; TCRdb holds only in-frame clones, not every one. The sample holds about 43,000 clones, 91% seen once. Germline CDR1 reads LNHNV; CDR2 reads YYDKDF (reference sequence). V lost 3 bases to trimming and J lost 7 bases, with 7 bases between them. CDR3 length: 12 residues. This rearrangement joins TRBV15 to TRBJ1-5, with a tentative D call TRBD1 (5 bases). This material consisted of PBMCs, taken before any cancer treatment. This sequence originates from a woman aged 40-69 years with stage II lung adenocarcinoma. The CDR3 loop is CATSRQGQPQHF. The CDR3 nucleotides are TGTGCCACCAGCAGGCAGGGCCAGCCCCAGCATTTT.